The rows below give T cell receptor beta chains drawn from one sample of a study of response to subunit inactivated influenza vaccine. In TCRdb, the RT-PCR reads were re-called with MiXCR into one record per CDR3 protein. The sample lists about 700,000 distinct CDR3 sequences, 12% to 15% occurring once. The sample in question was PBMCs from blood, obtained 14 days before vaccination. The receptors originated from a man aged 45-65 years who received an inactivated influenza vaccine. Both conserved end residues are part of each CDR3. A D gene is named only where the DNA matches it firmly. A row's size may be missing; if present it is once, few, many or a size class.

size: many
V: TRBV11-2
J: TRBJ2-2
D: TRBD1
length: 18
CDR3: CASSTSPYRGRGTGELFF
DNA: TGTGCCAGCAGCACTAGCCCTTACAGGGGGCGCGGCACCGGGGAGCTGTTTTTT

size: few
V: TRBV20-1
J: TRBJ2-2
D: TRBD2
length: 15
CDR3: CSARDPSGNTGELFF
DNA: TGCAGTGCTAGAGATCCTAGCGGTAACACCGGGGAGCTGTTTTTT

size: few
V: TRBV4-2
J: TRBJ2-5
D: NA
length: 15
CDR3: CASSQEYSREETQYF
DNA: TGTGCCAGCAGCCAAGAGTACTCGAGGGAAGAGACCCAGTACTTC

size: many
V: TRBV29-1
J: TRBJ2-2
D: TRBD2
length: 15
CDR3: CSGKLAGVDTGELFF
DNA: TGCAGCGGAAAACTAGCGGGGGTTGACACCGGGGAGCTGTTTTTT

size: few
V: TRBV20-1
J: TRBJ1-4
D: NA
length: 13
CDR3: CSAAGAGDEKLFF
DNA: TGCAGTGCAGCGGGGGCAGGGGATGAAAAACTGTTTTTT

size: NA
V: TRBV19
J: TRBJ2-7
D: NA
length: 13
CDR3: CASSRTETYEQYF
DNA: TGTGCCAGTAGTAGGACAGAGACCTACGAGCAGTACTTC

size: many
V: TRBV5-4
J: TRBJ1-1
D: NA
length: 13
CDR3: CASSLATNTEAFF
DNA: TGTGCCAGCAGCTTGGCCACGAACACTGAAGCTTTCTTT

size: many
V: TRBV27
J: TRBJ2-7
D: TRBD2
length: 14
CDR3: CASSRSGSGYEQYF
DNA: TGTGCCAGCAGCCGTAGCGGGAGTGGGTACGAGCAGTACTTC

size: NA
V: TRBV2
J: TRBJ2-1
D: TRBD2
length: 15
CDR3: CASSKTSGRGYEQFF
DNA: TGTGCCAGCAGTAAAACTAGCGGGAGGGGCTATGAGCAGTTCTTC

size: NA
V: TRBV15
J: TRBJ2-7
D: NA
length: 13
CDR3: CATSNGLRAEQYF
DNA: TGTGCCACCAGCAACGGACTCCGGGCCGAGCAGTACTTC

size: few
V: TRBV6-5
J: TRBJ2-2
D: NA
length: 17
CDR3: CASSYGPPGSNTGELFF
DNA: TGTGCCAGCAGTTACGGGCCCCCAGGGTCGAACACCGGGGAGCTGTTTTTT

size: few
V: TRBV7-8
J: TRBJ2-1
D: TRBD2
length: 17
CDR3: CASSLAGGSFTYNEQFF
DNA: TGTGCCAGCAGCTTAGCAGGCGGGAGTTTTACGTACAATGAGCAGTTCTTC

size: few
V: TRBV5-6
J: TRBJ2-3
D: NA
length: 14
CDR3: CASSLLTRTDTQYF
DNA: TGTGCCAGCAGCTTACTGACCCGCACAGATACGCAGTATTTT

size: few
V: TRBV27
J: TRBJ1-1
D: NA
length: 10
CDR3: CASGRGKLFF
DNA: TGTGCCAGCGGACGGGGAAAGCTTTTCTTT

size: few
V: TRBV13
J: TRBJ2-7
D: NA
length: 14
CDR3: CASSLGHGQQKQYF
DNA: TGTGCCAGCAGCTTAGGACACGGACAGCAGAAGCAGTACTTC

size: few
V: TRBV12-5
J: TRBJ2-7
D: NA
length: 16
CDR3: CASGLDTGLLTYEQYF
DNA: TGTGCTAGTGGTTTGGATACAGGGCTCCTTACCTACGAGCAGTACTTC

size: NA
V: TRBV20-1
J: TRBJ1-3
D: TRBD1
length: 15
CDR3: CSAREGGLSGNTIYF
DNA: TGCAGTGCTAGAGAAGGGGGCCTCTCTGGAAACACCATATATTTT

size: many
V: TRBV20-1
J: TRBJ2-7
D: TRBD2
length: 18
CDR3: CSAQEPWPTSGGSYEQYF
DNA: TGCAGTGCCCAAGAACCCTGGCCGACTAGCGGGGGTTCCTACGAGCAGTACTTC

size: NA
V: TRBV9
J: TRBJ2-3
D: NA
length: 13
CDR3: CASSVGAGDTQYF
DNA: TGTGCCAGCAGCGTAGGGGCAGGGGATACGCAGTATTTT

size: NA
V: TRBV4-3
J: TRBJ2-7
D: NA
length: 16
CDR3: CASSQDGIGSSYEQYF
DNA: TGCGCCAGCAGCCAAGACGGGATCGGTTCATCCTACGAGCAGTACTTC

size: many
V: TRBV4-3
J: TRBJ2-1
D: TRBD2
length: 18
CDR3: CASSQATSGRASNNEQFF
DNA: TGCGCCAGCAGCCAAGCGACTAGCGGGAGGGCTAGTAACAATGAGCAGTTCTTC

size: NA
V: TRBV7-9
J: TRBJ2-5
D: NA
length: 17
CDR3: CASSFSRGARMGETQYF
DNA: TGTGCCAGCAGCTTTTCCAGGGGCGCAAGAATGGGAGAGACCCAGTACTTC

size: once
V: TRBV11-2
J: TRBJ2-3
D: NA
length: 17
CDR3: CASSLFSTGLRTDTQYF
DNA: TGTGCCAGCAGCTTATTTTCGACGGGGCTAAGGACAGATACGCAGTATTTT

size: NA
V: TRBV3-1
J: TRBJ2-5
D: NA
length: 11
CDR3: CASSKGHPPYF
DNA: TGTGCCAGCAGCAAGGGACATCCCCCTTACTTC

size: NA
V: TRBV19
J: TRBJ1-1
D: NA
length: 15
CDR3: CASSINRDSNTEAFF
DNA: TGTGCCAGTAGTATAAACCGGGATTCTAACACTGAAGCTTTCTTT

size: NA
V: TRBV6-1
J: TRBJ1-2
D: NA
length: 13
CDR3: CASLGRRFGTYTF
DNA: TGTGCCAGTCTAGGCAGGCGGTTTGGGACTTACACCTTC

size: few
V: TRBV4-1
J: TRBJ1-2
D: NA
length: 15
CDR3: CASSQDRQLNYGYTF
DNA: TGCGCCAGCAGCCAAGATCGGCAGCTGAACTATGGCTACACCTTC

size: NA
V: TRBV3-1
J: TRBJ1-2
D: NA
length: 13
CDR3: CASSLQSAYGYTF
DNA: TGTGCCAGCAGCCTTCAAAGTGCCTATGGCTACACCTTC

size: few
V: TRBV12-3/TRBV12-4
J: TRBJ2-2
D: NA
length: 14
CDR3: CASSSPGSAGELFF
DNA: TGTGCCAGCAGCTCACCCGGCAGTGCCGGGGAGCTGTTTTTT

size: few
V: TRBV19
J: TRBJ2-1
D: NA
length: 14
CDR3: CASSRTLRGSEQFF
DNA: TGTGCCAGTAGTAGGACTCTCCGGGGGAGCGAGCAGTTCTTC

size: few
V: TRBV7-2
J: TRBJ2-7
D: NA
length: 13
CDR3: CASSPERVREQYF
DNA: TGTGCCAGCAGCCCGGAGAGGGTACGCGAGCAGTACTTC

size: few
V: TRBV29-1
J: TRBJ1-1
D: TRBD1
length: 13
CDR3: CSAQTGLETEAFF
DNA: TGCAGCGCGCAGACAGGGCTGGAGACTGAAGCTTTCTTT

size: few
V: TRBV9
J: TRBJ2-2
D: TRBD1
length: 17
CDR3: CASSDGQGAQNTGELFF
DNA: TGTGCCAGCAGCGACGGACAGGGGGCCCAGAACACCGGGGAGCTGTTTTTT

size: NA
V: TRBV28
J: TRBJ1-1
D: TRBD1
length: 15
CDR3: CASSPIGGPGTEAFF
DNA: TGTGCCAGCAGTCCCATAGGGGGCCCGGGCACTGAAGCTTTCTTT

size: few
V: TRBV4-3
J: TRBJ2-1
D: TRBD1
length: 14
CDR3: CASSRGGQGDEQFF
DNA: TGCGCCAGCAGCCGAGGAGGACAGGGGGATGAGCAGTTCTTC

size: NA
V: TRBV11-3
J: TRBJ2-2
D: NA
length: 16
CDR3: CASSLESSTDNGELFF
DNA: TGTGCCAGCAGCTTAGAAAGTTCCACAGACAACGGGGAGCTGTTTTTT

size: few
V: TRBV7-6
J: TRBJ2-3
D: NA
length: 15
CDR3: CASSPWASGPDTQYF
DNA: TGTGCCAGCAGCCCTTGGGCGTCCGGCCCAGATACGCAGTATTTT

size: NA
V: TRBV5-5
J: TRBJ2-1
D: NA
length: 14
CDR3: CASSPSLGYNEQFF
DNA: TGTGCCAGCAGCCCGAGTCTGGGATACAATGAGCAGTTCTTC

size: NA
V: TRBV4-2
J: TRBJ2-3
D: NA
length: 14
CDR3: CASSPITGADTQYF
DNA: TGTGCCAGCAGCCCCATAACTGGCGCAGATACGCAGTATTTT

size: many
V: TRBV29-1
J: TRBJ2-3
D: TRBD1
length: 13
CDR3: CSVGDRRTDTQYF
DNA: TGCAGCGTTGGGGACAGGCGCACAGATACGCAGTATTTT

size: few
V: TRBV12-3/TRBV12-4
J: TRBJ2-5
D: NA
length: 14
CDR3: CASSFSPGEETQYF
DNA: TGTGCCAGCAGTTTTTCCCCAGGGGAAGAGACCCAGTACTTC

size: NA
V: TRBV20-1
J: TRBJ2-3
D: TRBD2
length: 15
CDR3: CSASTSGRATDTQYF
DNA: TGCAGTGCTAGTACTAGCGGGAGGGCTACAGATACGCAGTATTTT

size: few
V: TRBV12-3/TRBV12-4
J: TRBJ1-6
D: NA
length: 14
CDR3: CASSLAPGASPLHF
DNA: TGTGCCAGCAGTTTAGCCCCAGGCGCCTCACCCCTCCACTTT

size: NA
V: TRBV4-2
J: TRBJ2-1
D: TRBD2
length: 14
CDR3: CASSQVAGLNEQFF
DNA: TGTGCCAGCAGCCAAGTAGCGGGGCTTAATGAGCAGTTCTTC

size: few
V: TRBV6-6
J: TRBJ2-7
D: NA
length: 13
CDR3: CASSYMGSHEQYF
DNA: TGTGCCAGCAGTTACATGGGATCCCACGAGCAGTACTTC

size: many
V: TRBV3-1
J: TRBJ2-3
D: NA
length: 13
CDR3: CASSLGPVGTQYF
DNA: TGTGCCAGCAGCCTGGGGCCGGTAGGTACGCAGTATTTT

size: few
V: TRBV4-2
J: TRBJ2-1
D: NA
length: 15
CDR3: CASSQNPGQGNEQFF
DNA: TGTGCCAGCAGCCAAAATCCGGGGCAGGGAAATGAGCAGTTCTTC

size: few
V: TRBV4-2
J: TRBJ2-1
D: TRBD2
length: 19
CDR3: CASSQAPGLAGGLDNEQFF
DNA: TGTGCCAGCAGCCAAGCCCCGGGACTAGCGGGGGGCCTAGACAATGAGCAGTTCTTC

size: NA
V: TRBV20-1
J: TRBJ2-5
D: NA
length: 11
CDR3: CSANAAGSEYF
DNA: TGCAGTGCTAACGCAGCGGGCTCAGAGTACTTC

size: few
V: TRBV5-1
J: TRBJ1-3
D: NA
length: 16
CDR3: CASSSGVARSGNTIYF
DNA: TGCGCCAGCAGCTCGGGTGTCGCCCGCTCTGGAAACACCATATATTTT

size: NA
V: TRBV7-2
J: TRBJ1-1
D: NA
length: 14
CDR3: CASRSQGKVTEAFF
DNA: TGTGCCAGCAGATCCCAGGGGAAGGTGACTGAAGCTTTCTTT

size: few
V: TRBV27
J: TRBJ1-1
D: TRBD1
length: 16
CDR3: CASSFLGTGGNTEAFF
DNA: TGTGCCAGCAGTTTTCTAGGGACAGGGGGGAACACTGAAGCTTTCTTT